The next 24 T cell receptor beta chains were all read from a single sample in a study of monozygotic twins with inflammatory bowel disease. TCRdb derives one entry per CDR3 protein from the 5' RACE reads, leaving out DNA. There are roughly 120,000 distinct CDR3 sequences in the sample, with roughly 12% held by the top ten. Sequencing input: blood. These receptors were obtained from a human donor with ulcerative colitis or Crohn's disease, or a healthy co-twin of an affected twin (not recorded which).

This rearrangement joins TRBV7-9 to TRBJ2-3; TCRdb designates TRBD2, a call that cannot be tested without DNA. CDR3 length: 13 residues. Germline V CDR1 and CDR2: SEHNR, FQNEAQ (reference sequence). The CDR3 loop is CASSATSVDTQYF. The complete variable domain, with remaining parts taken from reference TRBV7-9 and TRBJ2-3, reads DTGVSQNPRHKITKRGQNVTFRCDPISEHNRLYWYRQTLGQGPEFLTYFQNEAQLEKSRLLSDRFSAERPKGSFSTLEIQRTEQGDSAMYLCASSATSVDTQYFGPGTRLTVL.

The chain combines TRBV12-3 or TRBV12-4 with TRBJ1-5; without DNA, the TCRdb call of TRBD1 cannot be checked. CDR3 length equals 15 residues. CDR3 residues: CASSPQGYSNQPQHF.

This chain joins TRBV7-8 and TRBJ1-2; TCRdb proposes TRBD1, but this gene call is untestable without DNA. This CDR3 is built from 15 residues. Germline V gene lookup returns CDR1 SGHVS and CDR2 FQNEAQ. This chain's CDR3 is CASSLTVELAYGYTF.

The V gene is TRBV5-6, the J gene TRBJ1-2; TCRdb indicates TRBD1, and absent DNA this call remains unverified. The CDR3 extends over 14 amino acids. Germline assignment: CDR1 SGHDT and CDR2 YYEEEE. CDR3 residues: CASSPGTGSYGYTF.

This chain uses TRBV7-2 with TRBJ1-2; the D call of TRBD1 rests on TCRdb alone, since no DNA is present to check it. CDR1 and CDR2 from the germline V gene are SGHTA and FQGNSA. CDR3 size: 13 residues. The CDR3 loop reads CAKQGPPNYGYTF. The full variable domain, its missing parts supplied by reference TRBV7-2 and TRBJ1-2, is GAGVSQSPSNKVTEKGKDVELRCDPISGHTALYWYRQSLGQGLEFLIYFQGNSAPDKSGLPSDRFSAERTGGSVSTLTIQRTQQEDSAVYLCAKQGPPNYGYTFGSGTRLTVV.

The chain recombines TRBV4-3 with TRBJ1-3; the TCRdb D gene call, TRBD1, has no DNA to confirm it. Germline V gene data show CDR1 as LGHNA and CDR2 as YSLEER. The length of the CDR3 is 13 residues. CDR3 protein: CASSHPPLETIYF.

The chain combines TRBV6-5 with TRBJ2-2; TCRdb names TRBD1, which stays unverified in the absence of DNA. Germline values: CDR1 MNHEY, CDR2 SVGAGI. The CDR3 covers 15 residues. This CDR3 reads CASSRGQGFTGELFF.

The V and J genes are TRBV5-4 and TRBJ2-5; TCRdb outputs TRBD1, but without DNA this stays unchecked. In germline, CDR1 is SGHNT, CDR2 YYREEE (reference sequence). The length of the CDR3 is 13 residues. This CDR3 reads CASNPQGYETQYF.

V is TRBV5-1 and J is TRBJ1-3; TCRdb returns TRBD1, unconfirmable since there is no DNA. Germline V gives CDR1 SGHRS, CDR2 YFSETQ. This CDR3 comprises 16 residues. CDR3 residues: CASSSGTPLSGNTIYF.

The CDR3 region is CASSLDLQAAGAEASTDTQYF. This chain links TRBV11-2 with TRBJ2-3; lacking DNA, the TRBD1 call made by TCRdb goes unchecked. The CDR3 totals 21 residues. Germline V gives CDR1 SGHAT, CDR2 FQNNGV.

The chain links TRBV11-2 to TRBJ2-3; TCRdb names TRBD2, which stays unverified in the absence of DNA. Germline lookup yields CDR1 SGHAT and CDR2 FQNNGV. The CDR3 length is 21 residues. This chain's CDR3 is CASSPSTGTSGGSTDTDTQYF.

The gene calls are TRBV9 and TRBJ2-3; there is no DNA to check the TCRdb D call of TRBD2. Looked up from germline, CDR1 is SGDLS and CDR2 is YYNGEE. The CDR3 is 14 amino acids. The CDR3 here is CASSVGGKPDTQYF.

The CDR3 spells CASSVAGNTEAFF. The chain is built from TRBV2 and TRBJ1-1. The CDR3 sequence is 13 residues long. Germline lookup yields CDR1 SNHLY and CDR2 FYNNEI.

CDR3 region: CASSPSGSNFYNEQFF. The V and J genes are TRBV19 and TRBJ2-1; TCRdb's assignment of TRBD2 cannot be checked, as there is no DNA. The CDR3 contains 16 residues. Germline values: CDR1 LNHDA, CDR2 SQIVND (reference sequence). The complete variable domain, with remaining parts taken from reference TRBV19 and TRBJ2-1, reads DGGITQSPKYLFRKEGQNVTLSCEQNLNHDAMYWYRQDPGQGLRLIYYSQIVNDFQKGDIAEGYSVSREKKESFPLTVTSAQKNPTAFYLCASSPSGSNFYNEQFFGPGTRLTVL.

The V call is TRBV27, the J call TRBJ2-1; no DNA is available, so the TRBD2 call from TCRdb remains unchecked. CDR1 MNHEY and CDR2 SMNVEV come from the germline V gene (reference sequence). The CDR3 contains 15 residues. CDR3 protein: CASSLALRTYNVQFF.

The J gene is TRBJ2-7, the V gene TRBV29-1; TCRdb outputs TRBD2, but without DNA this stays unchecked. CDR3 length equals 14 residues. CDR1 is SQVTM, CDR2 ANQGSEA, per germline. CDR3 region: CSVGPTSGINEQYF.

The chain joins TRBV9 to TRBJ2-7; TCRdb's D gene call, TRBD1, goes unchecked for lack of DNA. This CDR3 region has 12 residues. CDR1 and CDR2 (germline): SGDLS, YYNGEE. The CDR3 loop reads CASSNRAYEQYF.

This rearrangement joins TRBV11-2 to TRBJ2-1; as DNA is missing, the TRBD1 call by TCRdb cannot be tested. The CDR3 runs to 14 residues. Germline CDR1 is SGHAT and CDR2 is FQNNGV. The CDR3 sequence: CASSISGGHNEQFF.

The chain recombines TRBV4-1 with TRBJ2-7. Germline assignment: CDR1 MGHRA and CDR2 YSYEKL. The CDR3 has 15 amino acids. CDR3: CASSQGRGSSYEQYF.

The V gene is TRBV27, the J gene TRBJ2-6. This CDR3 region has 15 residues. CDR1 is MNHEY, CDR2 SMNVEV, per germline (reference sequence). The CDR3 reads CASSLSSSGANVLTF.

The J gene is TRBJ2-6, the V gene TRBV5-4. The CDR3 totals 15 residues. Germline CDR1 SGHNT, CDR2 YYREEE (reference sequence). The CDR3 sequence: CASSRDRSGANVLTF.

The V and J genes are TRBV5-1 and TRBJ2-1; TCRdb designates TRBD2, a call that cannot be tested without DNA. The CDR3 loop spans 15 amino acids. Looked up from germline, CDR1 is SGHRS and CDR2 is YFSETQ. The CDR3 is CASSLVSGTNNEQFF.

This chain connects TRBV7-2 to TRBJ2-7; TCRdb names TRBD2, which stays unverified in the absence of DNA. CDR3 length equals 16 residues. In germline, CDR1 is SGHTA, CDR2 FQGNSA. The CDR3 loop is CASSLVSAGMSYEQYF.

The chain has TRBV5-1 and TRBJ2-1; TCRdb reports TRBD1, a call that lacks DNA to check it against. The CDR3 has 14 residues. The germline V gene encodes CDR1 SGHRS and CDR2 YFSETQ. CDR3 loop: CASSSTGGYNEQFF.